Listed here is a single T cell receptor beta chain. Its antigen is not identified. The PCR used 60 Vbeta and 13 Jbeta primers. Clones were read by immunoSEQ multiplex PCR, and TCRdb kept only the in-frame ones, dropping some. Of under 140,000 clones in the sample, roughly 80% were seen once. The data derive from a study of cytomegalovirus exposure and HLA in healthy donors. Findings of the study overall: About 87% or about 30% of the time was how often most TCR beta V segments were productive, according to an earlier analysis. Accurate prediction of HLA-A and HLA-B alleles (for most subjects) was reportedly achieved from TCR beta sequences.

V dropped 5 bases and J dropped 0 bases, with 10 bases sitting between them. Germline-derived CDR1 and CDR2 are MNHEY and SVGAGI. The CDR3 is 14 amino acids. The sequenced sample consisted of PBMCs. The clonotype comes from a man in his thirties or forties in good health and CMV-seropositive. V gene TRBV6-5 combines with J gene TRBJ1-1; D is perhaps TRBD1 (5 bases). The CDR3 region is CASSRTLMNTEAFF. DNA of the CDR3: TGTGCCAGCAGTAGGACACTTATGAACACTGAAGCTTTCTTT.